Following are 16 T cell receptor beta chains from one sample sequenced in a study of T cells after yellow fever vaccination. Each CDR3 protein gets one entry after TCRdb re-called the 5' RACE reads with MiXCR. Among over 20,000 distinct CDR3 sequences listed, less than 7% were seen once. The input for sequencing was PBMCs, either bulk or a sorted T-cell subset (CD4+, CD8+, memory, or dextramer-sorted; not recorded which), taken 15 days after the yellow fever booster vaccination. Receptors originate from a man aged 25-45 years who received the YFV17D yellow fever vaccine.

This clonotype was observed many times. The chain links TRBV5-6 to TRBJ2-3; D unclear. Trimming took off 0 bases at V and 4 bases at J, with 9 bases between the two ends. The germline CDR1 and CDR2 sequences are SGHDT and YYEEEE. CDR3 length: 14 amino acids. CDR3 in DNA: TGTGCCAGCAGCTTGGTCGATCCGTCAGATACGCAGTATTTT. This codes for CASSLVDPSDTQYF.

The table lists this clonotype with many counts. This chain connects TRBV7-2 to TRBJ2-5, with D possibly TRBD1 on 6 matching bases. The CDR3 is made up of 15 amino acids. V lost 5 bases and J 1 base, leaving 14 bases between the germline ends. Germline CDR1 SGHTA, CDR2 FQGNSA. CDR3 nucleotides: TGTGCCAGCAGCCGGCAGGGGACCCTCCAAGAGACCCAGTACTTC. The encoded protein is CASSRQGTLQETQYF.

This clonotype showed up many times. V gene TRBV9 combines with J gene TRBJ1-1; D is undetermined. The CDR3 length is 15 residues. Trimming removed 0 bases from V and 1 base from J, with 10 bases in between. Germline CDR1 SGDLS, CDR2 YYNGEE. CDR3 coding DNA: TGTGCCAGCAGCGTAGACCCGGGAAGGAACACTGAAGCTTTCTTT. Encoded protein: CASSVDPGRNTEAFF.

This clonotype was detected many times. The chain uses TRBV6-4 and TRBJ2-3; possibly TRBD1 for D (6 bases). CDR3 size: 19 residues. Germline assignment: CDR1 MRHNA and CDR2 SNTAGT. V was shortened by 6 bases and J by 2 bases, with 27 bases between the two germline ends. In DNA form, the CDR3 reads TGTGCCAGCAGGTCATACACCCCCAGCCAGGGGATGAACACAGATACGCAGTATTTT. It encodes CASRSYTPSQGMNTDTQYF.

The chain recombines TRBV5-4 with TRBJ1-2; D is possibly TRBD1 (5 bases). V was cut by 0 bases and J by 2 bases, with 14 bases left in between. CDR1 is SGHNT and CDR2 is YYREEE in the germline V gene (reference sequence). The CDR3 length is 16 residues. Here the CDR3 DNA reads TGTGCCAGCAGCTTGGCTGAGGACAATTTAAACTATGGCTACACCTTC. This gives the protein CASSLAEDNLNYGYTF.

This clonotype came up many times. This chain connects TRBV7-9 to TRBJ2-7; TRBD2 matches 13 bases. The trim removed 1 base at V and 3 bases at J, leaving 0 bases unmatched. The V gene's germline CDR1 is SEHNR and CDR2 FQNEAQ (reference sequence). This CDR3 contains 15 residues. For the CDR3, the DNA is TGTGCCAGCAGCTTAGGGACTAGCGGGGGCTACGAGCAGTACTTC. This sequence encodes CASSLGTSGGYEQYF.

This clonotype came up many times. The gene calls are TRBV20-1 and TRBJ2-1; D uncertain. V was cut by 5 bases and J by 1 base, with 9 bases left in between. CDR3 length: 13 residues. Germline-derived CDR1 and CDR2 are DFQATT and SNEGSKA (reference sequence). The CDR3 coding sequence is TGCAGTGCTCCGCCGGGTTCCTACAATGAGCAGTTCTTC. It is translated as CSAPPGSYNEQFF.

This clonotype was found many times. The rearrangement uses TRBV14 and TRBJ1-3; D gene uncertain. Germline V gives CDR1 SGHDN, CDR2 FVKESK. The CDR3 spans 16 residues. Trimming stripped 4 bases from V and 2 bases from J, with 15 bases between. Here the CDR3 reads CASSPRLGSTGNTIYF. As DNA, the CDR3 is TGTGCCAGCAGCCCCCGCCTGGGCTCCACTGGAAACACCATATATTTT.

The chain couples TRBV20-1 to TRBJ2-5, with D possibly being TRBD2 (7 bases). The CDR3 covers 16 residues. V shed 6 bases and J shed 2 bases, with 22 bases lying between them. CDR1 is DFQATT, CDR2 SNEGSKA, per germline (reference sequence). DNA for the CDR3: TGCAGTGCCAACGAGGGGGGGGGACGGTTACAAGAGACCCAGTACTTC. Amino acids: CSANEGGGRLQETQYF.

The chain links TRBV20-1 to TRBJ2-1; 12 bases are a match to TRBD2. CDR1 and CDR2 (germline): DFQATT, SNEGSKA (reference sequence). CDR3 size: 16 residues. The CDR3 loop is CCVRAGLAGLGVEQFF. Written as DNA, the CDR3 is TGCTGTGTCCGGGCGGGACTAGCGGGCCTAGGCGTGGAGCAGTTCTTC.

This clonotype was counted between two and nine times. J is TRBJ1-1 and V is TRBV13; D possibly corresponds to TRBD1 (6 bases). Germline assignment: CDR1 PRHDT and CDR2 FYEKMQ (reference sequence). The CDR3 is 14 residues long. The ends were cut back, 1 base at V and 4 bases at J, with 10 bases in the middle. The CDR3 sequence is CASSLAGVGTEAFF. CDR3 nucleotides: TGTGCCAGCAGCTTAGCAGGGGTGGGCACTGAAGCTTTCTTT.

This clonotype was seen a handful of times. The genes are TRBV18 and TRBJ1-5; 8 bases map to TRBD1. V was clipped by 3 bases and J by 5 bases; unmatched bases: 0. This CDR3 spans 13 amino acids. CDR1 is KGHSH, CDR2 LQKENI, per germline. The CDR3 region is CASSPGQDQPQHF. The CDR3 coding sequence is TGTGCCAGCTCACCGGGACAGGATCAGCCCCAGCATTTT. The whole variable domain, remainder taken from reference TRBV18 and TRBJ1-5, is NAGVMQNPRHLVRRRGQEARLRCSPMKGHSHVYWYRQLPEEGLKFMVYLQKENIIDESGMPKERFSAEFPKEGPSILRIQQVVRGDSAAYFCASSPGQDQPQHFGDGTRLSIL.

This clonotype was detected many times. The gene calls are TRBV27 and TRBJ2-1; D possibly corresponds to TRBD1 (6 bases). V dropped 5 bases and J dropped 4 bases, with 12 bases sitting between them. In germline, CDR1 is MNHEY, CDR2 SMNVEV (reference sequence). The CDR3 has 14 amino acids. In nucleotides, the CDR3 is TGTGCCAGCAGTCCCGGACAGATATACAATGAGCAGTTCTTC. Translating gives CASSPGQIYNEQFF.

This clonotype was counted many times. This rearrangement joins TRBV25-1 to TRBJ1-6, with D perhaps matching TRBD1 (5 bases). Trimming shortened V by 2 bases and J by 9 bases, and 8 bases separated the two germline ends. Germline CDR1 and CDR2: MGHDK and SYGVNS. The CDR3 contains 13 residues. Here the CDR3 DNA reads TGTGCCAGCAGTGAACAGGGCCTTTCACCCCTCCACTTT. Amino acid sequence: CASSEQGLSPLHF.

This clonotype has just a few counts. The J gene is TRBJ1-1, the V gene TRBV10-3, with D maybe TRBD1 (6 bases). Germline V CDR1 and CDR2: ENHRY, SYGVKD. V lost 6 bases and J lost 1, with 9 bases in between. This CDR3 contains 13 residues. The CDR3 nucleotides are TGTGCCATCAGCCGACAGGAGAACACTGAAGCTTTCTTT. Protein product: CAISRQENTEAFF.

This clonotype was observed many times. The J gene is TRBJ1-1, the V gene TRBV2; no clear D. This CDR3 region has 11 residues. V lost 2 bases and J lost 10, with 8 bases in between. CDR1 is SNHLY, CDR2 FYNNEI, per germline. This CDR3 is CASSERGPAFF. The CDR3 nucleotides read TGTGCCAGCAGTGAACGTGGTCCAGCTTTCTTT.